These 19 T cell receptor beta chains came from one sample sequenced in a study of tumor and adjacent non-tumor tissue in lung cancer (dated by TCRdb to the late 2010s). RNA was extracted from bulk unsorted tissue and checked for quality with a NanoDrop ND-1000 and an Agilent 2100. The library was produced with multiplex PCR. The instrument was an Illumina HiSeq 2500. TCRbeta libraries were constructed through three rounds of nested PCR with primers (Table S4) according to protocols modified from ARM-PCR. The raw public data were reprocessed by TCRdb itself: fastp quality trimming at Q25, MiXCR clonotype calling, in-frame beta chains only. Each entry merges the rows of one CDR3 protein and shows their most common DNA and genes. Counted in this sample were about 110,000 distinct CDR3 sequences; approximately 71% of them appeared once. The ten largest clones represent under 45% of the sample. The material sequenced was lung tumor tissue. The receptors shown here come from a woman aged 55-75 years with non-small cell lung cancer.

The table lists this clonotype with a few counts. A read error is possible here, since a much larger clone lies one base away. The V gene is TRBV20-1, the J gene TRBJ2-3; the match to TRBD2 covers 13 bases. This CDR3 spans 14 amino acids. The germline gives CDR1 DFQATT, CDR2 SNEGSKA (reference sequence). CDR3 sequence (DNA): TGCAGTACCCCGGGACTAGCGGGAACAGATATGCAGTATTTT. This translates into CSTPGLAGTDMQYF.

Comments on this clonotype: This may be a read error, as it is one base from a much larger clone. The J gene is TRBJ2-1, the V gene TRBV28, with a tentative D call TRBD1 (6 bases). The CDR3 runs 15 residues. Germline CDR1 is MDHEN and CDR2 is SYDVKM. CDR3 protein: CASSQRQEAYNEHFF. The CDR3 DNA reads TGTGCCAGCAGTCAAAGACAGGAGGCCTACAATGAGCATTTCTTC.

This clonotype was seen many times. This chain joins TRBV29-1 and TRBJ1-1, with D perhaps TRBD1 (5 bases). The CDR3 is 21 amino acids. Germline loops: CDR1 SQVTM, CDR2 ANQGSEA. Trimming cost V 4 bases and J 5 bases, with 38 bases left between them. CDR3 protein: CSVGRLEGTRIPDGIGTEAFF. The CDR3, as DNA: TGCAGCGTTGGACGATTGGAGGGGACGCGAATCCCGGACGGGATTGGAACTGAAGCTTTCTTT.

A remark on this clonotype: The junction and the germline gene differ at one end; a read error may be behind it. This chain joins TRBV11-2 and TRBJ2-1, with D possibly being TRBD2 (6 bases). The CDR3 extends over 17 amino acids. Germline-derived CDR1 and CDR2 are SGHAT and FQNNGV. The CDR3 region has the DNA TGTGCCAGCATCATAAGGCCCTCCGGGACTGGCTACAATGAACAGTTCTTC. It yields the protein CASIIRPSGTGYNEQFF.

This clonotype appeared once. A much larger clone is a single base away; this may be a read error. CDR3 DNA sequence: TGCAGTGCTGGGACCTTCAATACACCCCTCCACTTT. It encodes CSAGTFNTPLHF. The V and J genes are TRBV20-1 and TRBJ1-6; D might be TRBD1 (5 bases). The V gene lost 5 bases and the J gene lost 11 bases, with 13 bases spanning the gap. CDR1 DFQATT and CDR2 SNEGSKA come from the germline V gene (reference sequence). This CDR3 is built from 12 residues.

This clonotype showed up many times. The chain couples TRBV12-3 or TRBV12-4 to TRBJ2-5, with a tentative D call TRBD1 (5 bases). This CDR3 has 14 amino acids. Trimming pared 3 bases from V and 2 bases from J, leaving 10 bases between. The CDR3 loop is CASSLSDSQETQYF. CDR3 DNA: TGTGCCAGCAGTTTGAGTGACAGTCAAGAGACCCAGTACTTC.

This clonotype was seen once. At one of its ends the junction is not consistent with the germline gene, which may arise from a read error. The chain combines TRBV20-1 with TRBJ1-6; 7 bases fit TRBD1. The CDR3 length is 13 residues. Germline V gene lookup returns CDR1 DFQATT and CDR2 SNEGSKA (reference sequence). The CDR3 sequence: CSATPGGNSPLDF. Written as DNA, the CDR3 is TGCAGTGCCACTCCAGGGGGGAATTCACCCCTTGACTTT.

Notes on this clonotype: Its ends do not fully match the called genes, so a read error is possible. The rearrangement links TRBV6-5 to TRBJ1-3; no reliable D call. The CDR3 has 17 residues. CDR1 and CDR2 (germline): MNHEY, SVGAGI. CDR3 sequence reads: CAGSYSNSEGRGNTIYF. DNA of the CDR3: TGTGCCGGCAGTTACTCGAACTCTGAGGGTAGAGGAAACACCATATATTTT.

The V and J genes are TRBV11-2 and TRBJ2-7; possible D gene TRBD2, 5 bases. V dropped 3 bases and J dropped 9 bases, with 15 bases sitting between them. Germline CDR1 SGHAT, CDR2 FQNNGV. The CDR3 consists of 13 residues. CDR3: CASSLLTDGGQYV. Here the CDR3 DNA reads TGTGCCAGCAGCTTGTTGACGGATGGAGGGCAGTACGTC.

In this sample, this clonotype turned up many times. The CDR3 DNA reads TGTGCCAGCAGTGAATTGCGGACAGGCTACAATGAGCAGTTCTTC. This sequence encodes CASSELRTGYNEQFF. The chain uses TRBV6-1 and TRBJ2-1, with TRBD1 matching over 7 bases. Germline CDR1 and CDR2: MNHNS and SASEGT. The V gene end was trimmed by 2 bases and the J gene end by 3 bases; junction bases not matched to a gene: 4. CDR3 length: 15 amino acids.

A word on this clonotype: A much larger clone is a single base away; this may be a read error. The chain links TRBV4-1 to TRBJ2-5; possible D gene TRBD1, 7 bases. Germline V lookup: CDR1 MGHRA, CDR2 YSYEKL. The CDR3 consists of 14 residues. CDR3 protein: CTSSQGGQGETQYF. The CDR3 DNA is TGCACCAGCAGCCAGGGGGGTCAGGGAGAGACCCAGTACTTC.

This clonotype was seen at least ten times. This chain connects TRBV29-1 to TRBJ1-1; D unresolved. This CDR3 comprises 13 residues. The V gene's germline CDR1 is SQVTM and CDR2 ANQGSEA. V lost 3 bases, J lost 0 bases, and 8 bases lay in between. The CDR3 bases are TGCAGCGTTGAGACCGCCATGAACACTGAAGCTTTCTTT. Its translation is CSVETAMNTEAFF.

The gene calls are TRBV18 and TRBJ1-6; 8 nucleotides line up with TRBD1. The germline CDR1 and CDR2 sequences are KGHSH and LQKENI. Germline trimming cut 5 bases from V and 11 bases from J; bases unmatched to any gene: 11. This CDR3 region has 15 residues. CDR3 amino acids: CASSARQGRETPLHF. In DNA form, the CDR3 reads TGTGCCAGCTCAGCGCGACAGGGGCGTGAAACACCCCTCCACTTT.

On this clonotype itself: One end of the junction is discordant with germline, which a read error may explain. The chain employs TRBV4-3 and TRBJ1-2; D unclear. The CDR3 is 13 residues long. The V gene's germline CDR1 is LGHNA and CDR2 YSLEER. Here the CDR3 DNA reads TGCGCTAGCAGCCAAGATACGATGTGTGGCTACACCTTC. This codes for CASSQDTMCGYTF.

Points on this clonotype: A junction boundary mismatches the germline segment, possibly from a read error. V is TRBV20-1 and J is TRBJ1-5, with D hard to call. Germline V gives CDR1 DFQATT, CDR2 SNEGSKA (reference sequence). The CDR3 runs 13 residues. The CDR3 sequence is CSARYFGNQPQHF. The CDR3 DNA sequence: TGCAGTGCTAGATATTTCGGTAATCAGCCTCAGCATTTT.

Comments on this clonotype: Lacking the conserved final phenylalanine or tryptophan, this CDR3 likely reflects a read error. The CDR3 DNA follows: TGCAGCGTTGAAGGGACAGCAAAAAAGACCCAGTACTCC. Its protein product is CSVEGTAKKTQYS. The rearrangement joins TRBV29-1 to TRBJ2-5, with D possibly being TRBD1 (6 bases). Trimming cost V 1 base and J 6 bases, with 12 bases left between them. Germline V gene data show CDR1 as SQVTM and CDR2 as ANQGSEA. CDR3 length: 13 amino acids.

Regarding this clonotype: One junction end disagrees with the germline gene, perhaps due to a read error. The chain combines TRBV6-1 with TRBJ1-1; 8 nucleotides line up with TRBD1. From germline, CDR1 is MNHNS and CDR2 SASEGT. There are 13 residues in the CDR3. The CDR3 is CARQTDRGTEALF. The CDR3 region has the DNA TGTGCTAGGCAAACCGACAGGGGAACTGAAGCTCTCTTT.

This clonotype came up a few times. One end of the junction fails to match germline, which may point to a read error. The genes are TRBV20-1 and TRBJ1-5, with 8 bases identical to TRBD1. The CDR3 spans 14 residues. Germline V gene sequence: CDR1 DFQATT, CDR2 SNEGSKA (reference sequence). The CDR3 bases are TGCAATGCTAGCCCCTCAACAGGGGGTGAAGCCCAGCATTTT. Its protein product is CNASPSTGGEAQHF.

This clonotype was counted once. A much larger clone is a single base away; this may be a read error. J is TRBJ2-1 and V is TRBV11-2; TRBD2 aligns across 12 bases. This CDR3 region has 15 residues. Germline V gives CDR1 SGHAT, CDR2 FQNNGV. As DNA, the CDR3 is TGTGCCAGCAGCCTTGGACTAGCGGGATCTAATGAGCAGTCCTTC. This encodes CASSLGLAGSNEQSF.